Each of the 25 T cell receptor beta chains below was sequenced from the same sample in a study of blood T cell repertoires in COVID-19. Using immunoSEQ multiplex PCR, the repertoire was profiled, and TCRdb retains in-frame clones only, with some absent. The data contain approximately 70,000 clones, around 76% of them seen just once; the ten biggest clones take up about 17%. Material: peripheral blood. These receptors were taken from a human donor in a cohort sampled during active COVID-19.

The gene calls are TRBV2 and TRBJ1-2; TRBD1 aligns across 8 bases. Germline CDR1 and CDR2: SNHLY and FYNNEI. After removal of 6 bases from V and 7 bases from J, the junction contained 4 bases not matched to a gene. The CDR3 totals 12 residues. The CDR3 is CASRDRDLGYTF. The CDR3 region has the DNA TGTGCCAGCAGGGACAGGGATCTTGGCTACACCTTC.

This clone has only a few counts. The V call is TRBV19, the J call TRBJ1-1; D perhaps matches TRBD1 (5 bases). The V gene lost 10 bases and the J gene lost 2 bases, with 14 bases spanning the gap. The germline V gene encodes CDR1 LNHDA and CDR2 SQIVND (reference sequence). The CDR3 contains 13 residues. CDR3 in DNA: TGTGCCACCACCGGGGGGATCAACACTGAAGCTTTCTTT. Protein product: CATTGGINTEAFF.

This clone has only a few counts. This rearrangement joins TRBV3-1 (or the pseudogene TRBV3-2) to TRBJ1-1; D unresolved. This CDR3 spans 13 amino acids. Germline loops: CDR1 LGHDT, CDR2 YNNKEL (reference sequence). Trimming stripped 2 bases from V and 4 bases from J, with 8 bases between. CDR3 DNA sequence: TGTGCCAGCAGCCAACTGTTCGGCACTGAAGCTTTCTTT. This translates into CASSQLFGTEAFF.

This rearrangement joins TRBV5-6 to TRBJ1-1; no firm D call. Germline values: CDR1 SGHDT, CDR2 YYEEEE. This CDR3 region has 13 residues. V lost 4 bases and J lost 10, with 17 bases in between. The DNA for the CDR3 is TGTGCCAGCAGCCACCGGGCCGCGCGGGGAGCTTTCTTT. It yields the protein CASSHRAARGAFF.

V usage is TRBV6-2 or TRBV6-3 and J usage is TRBJ2-1; 7 bases are shared with TRBD1. The CDR3 runs to 14 residues. The V segment lost 6 bases and the J segment 5 bases; nucleotides outside the gene matches: 7. Germline loops: CDR1 MNHEY, CDR2 SVGEGT. The CDR3 region has the DNA TGTGCCAGCAGCTCCGGGACAGAAAACAATGAGCAGTTCTTC. Translated, it gives CASSSGTENNEQFF.

This chain joins TRBV4-2 and TRBJ2-2; 7 nucleotides agree with TRBD2. J was trimmed by 9 bases and V by 1 base; bases with no gene match: 5. The CDR3 has 14 residues. CDR1 LGHNA and CDR2 YNFKEQ come from the germline V gene. The CDR3: CASSQAAGLRELFF. The CDR3 DNA reads as TGTGCCAGCAGCCAAGCAGCGGGGCTCCGGGAGCTGTTTTTT.

The V and J genes are TRBV6-5 and TRBJ2-2; 9 bases agree with TRBD2. The CDR3 covers 16 residues. With 0 bases clipped from V and 6 bases from J, the junction kept 5 bases outside the gene matches. Germline V gene sequence: CDR1 MNHEY, CDR2 SVGAGI. CDR3 nucleotides: TGTGCCAGCAGTTACTCAGCGGGGGGCGCGTCCGGGGAGCTGTTTTTT. Translated, it gives CASSYSAGGASGELFF.

V usage is TRBV5-4 and J usage is TRBJ2-6; no definite D call. V shed 8 bases and J shed 2 bases, with 8 bases lying between them. The CDR3 contains 13 residues. CDR1 is SGHNT, CDR2 YYREEE, per germline (reference sequence). CDR3 sequence: CASARTGANVLTF. The CDR3 DNA sequence: TGTGCCAGTGCCAGAACTGGGGCCAACGTCCTGACTTTC.

The J gene is TRBJ1-6, the V gene TRBV7-3; 9 nucleotides match TRBD1. V shed 5 bases, J shed 10 bases, and the junction held 6 bases outside the gene matches. Germline CDR1 and CDR2: SGHTA and FQGTGA. The CDR3 spans 14 residues. The CDR3: CASSPQGQGSPLHF. In DNA, the CDR3 is TGTGCCAGCAGCCCCCAGGGACAGGGATCACCCCTCCACTTT.

The V call is TRBV1, the J call TRBJ1-1. TRBV1 is shown as a pseudogene. This CDR3 comprises 14 residues. The CDR3 nucleotides read TGCACCAGCAGCCAAGATCGAGGGAACACTGAAGCTTTCTTT. Its protein is CTSSQDRGNTEAFF.

The gene calls are TRBV15 and TRBJ1-5; a possible D gene is TRBD1 (6 bases). Germline CDR1 LNHNV, CDR2 YYDKDF (reference sequence). The V end lost 1 base, the J end lost 11 bases, and 18 bases lay between the germline ends. The CDR3 sequence is 15 residues long. The CDR3 bases are TGTGCCACCAGCAGAGGAGGTGGACAGCTGTTTTCCCAGCATTTT. It is translated as CATSRGGGQLFSQHF.

J is TRBJ1-4 and V is TRBV5-1, with a tentative D call TRBD1 (5 bases). Per the germline V gene, CDR1 is SGHRS and CDR2 is YFSETQ. This CDR3 spans 14 amino acids. V lost 4 bases and J 3 bases, leaving 10 bases between the germline ends. The CDR3 nucleotides read TGCGCCAGCAGCCCCGACAGAGCTAATGAAAAACTGTTTTTT. Protein product: CASSPDRANEKLFF.

V and J are TRBV18 and TRBJ2-7; D not certain. The CDR3 runs 14 residues. V shed 1 base and J shed 0 bases, with 7 bases lying between them. CDR1 is KGHSH, CDR2 LQKENI, per germline. The CDR3 DNA sequence: TGTGCCAGCTCACCACTCGGTTTCTCCTACGAGCAGTACTTC. Amino acid sequence: CASSPLGFSYEQYF. The whole variable domain, remainder taken from reference TRBV18 and TRBJ2-7, is NAGVMQNPRHLVRRRGQEARLRCSPMKGHSHVYWYRQLPEEGLKFMVYLQKENIIDESGMPKERFSAEFPKEGPSILRIQQVVRGDSAAYFCASSPLGFSYEQYFGPGTRLTVT.

This clone was counted between two and nine times. The chain combines TRBV2 with TRBJ2-7; weak D call: TRBD1 (6 bases). V gave up 8 bases and J gave up 0 bases, with 14 bases separating them. CDR1 is SNHLY, CDR2 FYNNEI, per germline. This CDR3 region has 14 residues. The DNA for the CDR3 is TGTGCCAGCCGTAGAGACAGGCACTCCTACGAGCAGTACTTC. Protein: CASRRDRHSYEQYF.

The rearrangement joins TRBV2 to TRBJ1-3; 7 nucleotides match TRBD1. The V gene end was trimmed by 6 bases and the J gene end by 0 bases; junction bases not matched to a gene: 11. CDR1 is SNHLY and CDR2 is FYNNEI in the germline V gene. The CDR3 has 17 amino acids. CDR3 loop: CASRDRSGQISGNTIYF. The CDR3 DNA reads as TGTGCCAGCAGGGACAGATCGGGACAGATCTCTGGAAACACCATATATTTT.

This clone was detected a few times. As DNA, the CDR3 is TGTGCCAGCAGCCCTGTCAGGGGCAATGGCTACACCTTC. Amino acid sequence: CASSPVRGNGYTF. The J gene is TRBJ1-2, the V gene TRBV7-8; maybe TRBD1 (6 bases). CDR1 is SGHVS, CDR2 FQNEAQ, per germline. V lost 5 bases and J 6 bases, leaving 13 bases between the germline ends. The CDR3 has 13 residues. Together with reference TRBV7-8 and TRBJ1-2, the CDR3 gives the full variable domain: GAGVSQSPRYKVAKRGQDVALRCDPISGHVSLFWYQQALGQGPEFLTYFQNEAQLDKSGLPSDRFFAERPEGSVSTLKIQRTQQEDSAVYLCASSPVRGNGYTFGSGTRLTVV.

The count of this clone is one. The genes are TRBV6-6 and TRBJ1-1; D is perhaps TRBD1 (6 bases). The length of the CDR3 is 13 residues. The germline V gene has CDR1 MNHNY and CDR2 SVGAGI (reference sequence). V dropped 0 bases and J dropped 11 bases, with 13 bases sitting between them. The CDR3 reads CASSYSPTGEAFF. Written as DNA, the CDR3 is TGTGCCAGCAGTTACTCGCCGACAGGTGAGGCTTTCTTT.

This clone was detected a few times. The genes are TRBV13 and TRBJ2-7, with 7 bases matching TRBD1. This CDR3 spans 14 amino acids. Germline V CDR1 and CDR2: PRHDT, FYEKMQ (reference sequence). V lost 5 bases and J lost 2; bases outside the gene matches: 6. CDR3 sequence: CASSAGTVPYEQYF. In nucleotides, the CDR3 is TGTGCCAGCAGCGCCGGGACAGTACCCTACGAGCAGTACTTC.

The chain links TRBV4-1 to TRBJ1-5, with a weak D call TRBD1 (6 bases). The CDR3 is made up of 15 amino acids. The ends were cut back, 3 bases at V and 4 bases at J, with 13 bases in the middle. Germline V gene lookup returns CDR1 MGHRA and CDR2 YSYEKL. CDR3: CASSQPGTRNQPQHF. The CDR3 nucleotides read TGCGCCAGCAGCCAGCCCGGGACAAGAAATCAGCCCCAGCATTTT.

The rearrangement uses TRBV18 and TRBJ2-2; 8 bases fit TRBD1. Germline trimming cut 8 bases from V and 7 bases from J; bases unmatched to any gene: 6. The CDR3 is 13 residues long. Germline CDR1 and CDR2: KGHSH and LQKENI. The chain's CDR3 is CASRSGGDGELFF. CDR3 nucleotide sequence: TGTGCCAGCCGCTCAGGGGGCGACGGGGAGCTGTTTTTT.

The chain joins TRBV6-5 to TRBJ1-1, with D possibly matching TRBD1 (6 bases). This CDR3 spans 14 amino acids. V shed 0 bases and J shed 4 bases, with 9 bases lying between them. Per germline, CDR1 MNHEY and CDR2 SVGAGI. CDR3 loop: CASSYSTQGTEAFF. For the CDR3, the DNA is TGTGCCAGCAGTTACTCGACACAGGGCACTGAAGCTTTCTTT.

The chain links TRBV5-4 to TRBJ2-5, with D possibly being TRBD2 (5 bases). This CDR3 contains 14 residues. Trimming removed 0 bases at V and 4 bases at J, with 10 bases between. Germline values: CDR1 SGHNT, CDR2 YYREEE (reference sequence). CDR3 sequence: CASSLENGGETQYF. The CDR3 DNA sequence: TGTGCCAGCAGCTTGGAAAATGGAGGAGAGACCCAGTACTTC. The full variable domain, rest sourced from reference TRBV5-4 and TRBJ2-5, is ETGVTQSPTHLIKTRGQQVTLRCSSQSGHNTVSWYQQALGQGPQFIFQYYREEENGRGNFPPRFSGLQFPNYSSELNVNALELDDSALYLCASSLENGGETQYFGPGTRLLVL.

The sample holds many counts of this clone. This sample also contains other DNA sequences that code for the same CDR3. This CDR3 reads CASSGGTSSTDTQYF. The CDR3 nucleotides read TGTGCCAGCAGTGGGGGGACTTCCAGCACAGATACGCAGTATTTT. This chain connects TRBV2 to TRBJ2-3; perhaps TRBD2 as D (6 bases). V was trimmed by 4 bases and J by 0 bases, leaving 11 bases between them. CDR3 length: 15 amino acids. Germline CDR1 is SNHLY and CDR2 is FYNNEI.

The V and J genes are TRBV20-1 and TRBJ2-7; TRBD1 matches 8 bases. This CDR3 region has 11 residues. Germline V gene data show CDR1 as DFQATT and CDR2 as SNEGSKA (reference sequence). V was clipped by 6 bases and J by 4 bases; unmatched bases: 2. CDR3 loop: CSARTGYEQYF. The CDR3 bases are TGCAGTGCCCGGACAGGGTACGAGCAGTACTTC.

The chain links TRBV5-6 to TRBJ2-7, with D unclear. Germline V gene lookup returns CDR1 SGHDT and CDR2 YYEEEE. Trimming pared 5 bases from V and 1 base from J, leaving 16 bases between. CDR3 length: 15 amino acids. The CDR3 region is CASSTDTPLSYEQYF. The CDR3 DNA reads TGTGCCAGCAGTACCGACACCCCTCTTTCCTACGAGCAGTACTTC.